This T cell receptor (beta chain) was retrieved from a study of blood T cell repertoires in COVID-19. Whole-study context: The United States, Italy and Spain provided the acute and convalescent COVID-19 samples. T cells, B-cell-depleted T cells, or PBMCs provided the cDNA or gDNA that served as material.

Authors' methods: Amplified reference gene primers provided the basis for estimating nucleated cell counts. Assay used: immunoSEQ multiplex PCR; TCRdb lists only in-frame clones, some missing. V, J and clone size were drawn from that table, and D and trimming were deduced from the DNA. The sample carries 93,000 or so clones, 87% recorded once. The V gene lost 2 bases and the J gene lost 6 bases, with 11 bases spanning the gap. The germline CDR1 and CDR2 sequences are MNHEY and SVGAGI. The CDR3 loop spans 15 amino acids. Sequences were obtained from peripheral blood. V usage is TRBV6-5 and J usage is TRBJ1-6; D is unresolved. This TCR came from a man in his forties or fifties in a cohort sampled during active COVID-19. The CDR3 sequence: CASSYSLLINSPLHF. CDR3 nucleotide sequence: TGTGCCAGCAGTTACAGTCTGCTAATTAATTCACCCCTCCACTTT.